This is a list of T cell receptor beta chains from one sample in a study of beta chain features in type 1 diabetes. Profiled with immunoSEQ multiplex PCR; TCRdb holds only in-frame clones, not every one. Altogether roughly 730,000 clones are present, 13% being singletons, with the ten largest covering less than 0.025%. The sequenced material came from naive CD4+ T cells from blood. The receptors come from a man between 18 and 35 years old with type 1 diabetes. Each CDR3 is given with its conserved first and last residue. The D gene is left open where the match is weak. Clone size appears in some rows only: once, few, many, or a class for an expanded clone.

abundance | j_gene | d_gene | v_gene | CDR3nt | CDR3aa
few | TRBJ2-1 | - | TRBV9 | TGTGCCAGCAGCGCCCGGGACACCTACAATGAGCAGTTCTTC | CASSARDTYNEQFF
- | TRBJ2-4 | TRBD2 | TRBV5-6 | TGTGCCAGCAAACTTAGCGGGGGATCACACATTCAGTACTTC | CASKLSGGSHIQYF
- | TRBJ2-1 | - | TRBV5-6 | TGTGCCAGCAGCCACCGAGCGAGCGTCTCCTACAATGAGCAGTTCTTC | CASSHRASVSYNEQFF
few | TRBJ2-5 | TRBD2 | TRBV7-2 | TGTGCCAGCAGCCCAGAGGGCGGGGGACAAGAGACCCAGTACTTC | CASSPEGGGQETQYF
- | TRBJ2-3 | - | TRBV18 | TGTGCCAGCTCACCAAGGGACTCCTCCGAGGGGGGAGATACGCAGTATTTT | CASSPRDSSEGGDTQYF
- | TRBJ1-4 | - | TRBV5-1 | TGCGCCAGCAGGCCCTCGGGGCTGGGTGAAAAACTGTTTTTT | CASRPSGLGEKLFF
few | TRBJ2-6 | - | TRBV2 | TGTGCCAGCAGTGAAAGCGACTCTGGGGCCAACGTCCTGACTTTC | CASSESDSGANVLTF
- | TRBJ1-1 | - | TRBV6-6 | TGTGCCAGCAGTTACTATCGCAGGCAAGGGACTGAAGCTTTCTTT | CASSYYRRQGTEAFF
few | TRBJ1-2 | - | TRBV7-9 | TGTGCCAGCAGCTTAGGGACCAGCTTATACTATGGCTACACCTTC | CASSLGTSLYYGYTF
- | TRBJ2-1 | TRBD2 | TRBV28 | TGTGCCAGCAGTTCCACTAGCGGGGGAAACTACAATGAGCAGTTCTTC | CASSSTSGGNYNEQFF
- | TRBJ2-5 | - | TRBV18 | TGTGCCAGCTCACCATTGGAAGGTTGGGAGACCCAGTACTTC | CASSPLEGWETQYF
few | TRBJ1-5 | TRBD1 | TRBV28 | TGTGCCAGCAGTTTACCTCCCTTGGGCAGGGGGGATCAGCCCCAGCATTTT | CASSLPPLGRGDQPQHF
- | TRBJ1-5 | - | TRBV18 | TGTGCCAGCTCACCAGAGGCAGGGGATCAGCCCCAGCATTTT | CASSPEAGDQPQHF
- | TRBJ2-7 | - | TRBV5-1 | TGCGCCAGCAGCTTGAGGCCAGGACGAAACTCCTACGAGCAGTACTTC | CASSLRPGRNSYEQYF
few | TRBJ2-3 | - | TRBV9 | TGTGCCAGCAGCCTACGGGGGGCCCTCACAGATACGCAGTATTTT | CASSLRGALTDTQYF
few | TRBJ1-1 | TRBD1 | TRBV27 | TGTGCCAGCAGTTTAACACCCCCCGGGACAGGGAGGCCAGAAGCTTTCTTT | CASSLTPPGTGRPEAFF